The rows below give T cell receptor beta chains drawn from one sample of a study of T cells expressing NK-cell markers. Reprocessing the 5' RACE reads, TCRdb reports a single entry for every CDR3 protein and omits DNA. The sample has some 450,000 distinct CDR3 sequences, and its top ten clones hold roughly 8%. The sequenced sample was blood T cells: a sorted CD56 or NKG2C T cell subset, CD4+ or CD8+ T cells, or bulk PBMC T cells (not recorded which). All receptors derive from a woman aged 18 to 75 in good health. CDR3s include the opening cysteine and the closing phenylalanine or tryptophan. Each record gives: CDR3 protein, J gene, V gene.

CDR3 protein: CASSSTLGGYTF; J gene: TRBJ1-2; V gene: TRBV27
CDR3 protein: CASRLEGARELFF; J gene: TRBJ2-2; V gene: TRBV4-1
CDR3 protein: CASSPGQGTQFINF; J gene: TRBJ2-7; V gene: TRBV5-1
CDR3 protein: CASSLGEGLVSDTQYF; J gene: TRBJ2-3; V gene: TRBV5-1
CDR3 protein: CSAPGLAEYNEQFF; J gene: TRBJ2-1; V gene: TRBV20-1
CDR3 protein: CASSFTGLRGEQFF; J gene: TRBJ2-1; V gene: TRBV5-6
CDR3 protein: CASSEVRQDYGYTF; J gene: TRBJ1-2; V gene: TRBV2
CDR3 protein: CASTSEGWRAKNIQYF; J gene: TRBJ2-4; V gene: TRBV12-3/TRBV12-4
CDR3 protein: CSARDLGGGGPDTQYF; J gene: TRBJ2-3; V gene: TRBV20-1
CDR3 protein: CASSQDLGSAEAFF; J gene: TRBJ1-1; V gene: TRBV4-2
CDR3 protein: CASSLVPDRGDTQYF; J gene: TRBJ2-3; V gene: TRBV7-9
CDR3 protein: CASSVTAGLAGGNSYNEQFF; J gene: TRBJ2-1; V gene: TRBV2
CDR3 protein: CAWSVSLLGARGYTF; J gene: TRBJ1-2; V gene: TRBV30
CDR3 protein: CASSFEGPTEAFF; J gene: TRBJ1-1; V gene: TRBV7-8
CDR3 protein: CASSLVSSGSQETQYF; J gene: TRBJ2-5; V gene: TRBV7-2
CDR3 protein: CASSQSSVTDTQYF; J gene: TRBJ2-3; V gene: TRBV3-1
CDR3 protein: CASSPSGQFSNQPQHF; J gene: TRBJ1-5; V gene: TRBV12-3/TRBV12-4
CDR3 protein: CASSRGQSTDTQYF; J gene: TRBJ2-3; V gene: TRBV7-7
CDR3 protein: CASSLFSRGETQYF; J gene: TRBJ2-5; V gene: TRBV7-7
CDR3 protein: CSVGGLGEQFF; J gene: TRBJ2-1; V gene: TRBV29-1
CDR3 protein: CASSGALLEQFF; J gene: TRBJ2-1; V gene: TRBV6-1
CDR3 protein: CSARDATTSGGAGEQFF; J gene: TRBJ2-1; V gene: TRBV20-1
CDR3 protein: CASSPRTAVNQPQHF; J gene: TRBJ1-5; V gene: TRBV12-3/TRBV12-4
CDR3 protein: CSAVRSTNEKLFF; J gene: TRBJ1-4; V gene: TRBV20-1
CDR3 protein: CSFRGAANTEAFF; J gene: TRBJ1-1; V gene: TRBV29-1
CDR3 protein: CASSESRNEQFF; J gene: TRBJ2-1; V gene: TRBV25-1
CDR3 protein: CASQGPGEQYF; J gene: TRBJ2-7; V gene: TRBV6-6
CDR3 protein: CASRRIRGSYQETQYF; J gene: TRBJ2-5; V gene: TRBV27
CDR3 protein: CSASSGRALGELFF; J gene: TRBJ2-2; V gene: TRBV20-1
CDR3 protein: CASSQDWGARNQPQHF; J gene: TRBJ1-5; V gene: TRBV4-3
CDR3 protein: CASSQVRESVYEQYF; J gene: TRBJ2-7; V gene: TRBV4-2
CDR3 protein: CASSLRRTGNQETQYF; J gene: TRBJ2-5; V gene: TRBV7-9
CDR3 protein: CASSVWPTGTSGMNDEQFF; J gene: TRBJ2-1; V gene: TRBV9
CDR3 protein: CASSPQWGGANVLTF; J gene: TRBJ2-6; V gene: TRBV12-3/TRBV12-4
CDR3 protein: CATSLSRGRSTEAFF; J gene: TRBJ1-1; V gene: TRBV15
CDR3 protein: CASSYVRVTGELFF; J gene: TRBJ2-2; V gene: TRBV6-5
CDR3 protein: CASTARVDGKHGYTF; J gene: TRBJ1-2; V gene: TRBV25-1
CDR3 protein: CASSGAGTSGGPDTQYF; J gene: TRBJ2-3; V gene: TRBV6-1
CDR3 protein: CASSLAGTSGFTDTQYF; J gene: TRBJ2-3; V gene: TRBV7-2
CDR3 protein: CATTSGRYPYNEQFF; J gene: TRBJ2-1; V gene: TRBV19
CDR3 protein: CASSLEEETQYF; J gene: TRBJ2-5; V gene: TRBV5-6
CDR3 protein: CASKPTGGLASVDTQYF; J gene: TRBJ2-3; V gene: TRBV12-3/TRBV12-4
CDR3 protein: CASSPGVERGANEQFF; J gene: TRBJ2-1; V gene: TRBV4-3
CDR3 protein: CASSPGLAGDYEQYF; J gene: TRBJ2-7; V gene: TRBV5-5
CDR3 protein: CAISGYGMQQFF; J gene: TRBJ2-1; V gene: TRBV10-3
CDR3 protein: CATGPPNYGYTF; J gene: TRBJ1-2; V gene: TRBV19
CDR3 protein: CASSFWLEETQYF; J gene: TRBJ2-5; V gene: TRBV12-3/TRBV12-4
CDR3 protein: CSVDQGVRNEQFF; J gene: TRBJ2-1; V gene: TRBV29-1
CDR3 protein: CASRPRTGGRTGELFF; J gene: TRBJ2-2; V gene: TRBV6-2/TRBV6-3
CDR3 protein: CASSYPQRGGRNEQFF; J gene: TRBJ2-1; V gene: TRBV12-3/TRBV12-4
CDR3 protein: CASSRIERRWEQFF; J gene: TRBJ2-1; V gene: TRBV12-3/TRBV12-4
CDR3 protein: CSASLSGRTDEQFF; J gene: TRBJ2-1; V gene: TRBV20-1
CDR3 protein: CASSDGLAYNEQFF; J gene: TRBJ2-1; V gene: TRBV18